This T cell receptor (beta chain) emerged from a study of blood T cell repertoires in COVID-19. As originally analysed: Researchers report that nucleated cell counts were estimated from reference gene primer amplification. The method was immunoSEQ multiplex PCR; TCRdb's version includes in-frame clones alone and lacks a portion of them. Clone size and V and J calls were adopted from that table, with D and trimming inferred from the DNA. The data show a few hundred thousand clones, roughly four fifths seen once. CDR1 and CDR2 (germline): LGHDT, YNNKEL (reference sequence). This CDR3 is 18 amino acids long. V lost 5 bases to trimming and J lost 4 bases; unmatched junction nucleotides: 14. Cohorts were determined from participant-reported clinical history. The recovered donors of Cohort 3 showed two negative PCRs, clearance, or symptom resolution.

This receptor was identified in a woman aged 45-59 years who had recovered from COVID-19. Sequencing used PBMCs or T cells enriched from blood (not recorded which). This chain uses TRBV3-1 (or the pseudogene TRBV3-2) with TRBJ2-2, with 9 nucleotides matching TRBD1. CDR3 sequence (DNA): TGTGCCAGCAGCTCCCCCTGGGGACAGGGAAGGCGCACCGGGGAGCTGTTTTTT. Amino acid sequence: CASSSPWGQGRRTGELFF.